This is a list of T cell receptor beta chains from one sample in a study of CD8+ T cells in alopecia areata. Repertoires were generated with immunoSEQ multiplex PCR, while TCRdb's copy carries only in-frame clones and drops some. The sample lists around 300,000 clones; 60% were seen once. Here the sequenced sample was CD4+ T cells sorted from blood, taken around week 54, from a patient treated with tofacitinib. The origin of the receptors is a human donor with alopecia areata. The CDR3 runs from the conserved cysteine through the conserved F or W. Each record gives: V gene, J gene, CDR3 length, clone size, D gene, CDR3 DNA, CDR3 protein. A D gene is named only where the DNA matches it firmly. Clone sizes are given selectively: once, few, many, or a class where the clone is expanded.

v_call: TRBV10-3; j_call: TRBJ1-6; cdr3_length: 14; clone_size: NA; d_call: NA; cdr3_nt: TGTGCCATCAGTCCCGCCCGGAGGGATTCACCCCTCCACTTT; cdr3_aa: CAISPARRDSPLHF
v_call: TRBV4-2; j_call: TRBJ2-7; cdr3_length: 13; clone_size: NA; d_call: TRBD1; cdr3_nt: TGTGCCAGCAGCCTGACAGGGATGGGCGAGCAGTACTTC; cdr3_aa: CASSLTGMGEQYF
v_call: TRBV7-9; j_call: TRBJ1-4; cdr3_length: 10; clone_size: NA; d_call: NA; cdr3_nt: TGTGCCAGCAGCGAAATCGGACTGTTTTTT; cdr3_aa: CASSEIGLFF
v_call: TRBV30; j_call: TRBJ1-1; cdr3_length: 14; clone_size: NA; d_call: NA; cdr3_nt: TGTGCCTGGAACCGCGTGGCACCGGGCACTGAAGCTTTCTTT; cdr3_aa: CAWNRVAPGTEAFF
v_call: TRBV11-2; j_call: TRBJ2-3; cdr3_length: 13; clone_size: NA; d_call: NA; cdr3_nt: TGTGCCAGCAGTTTGTTTGGCACAGATACGCAGTATTTT; cdr3_aa: CASSLFGTDTQYF
v_call: TRBV4-2; j_call: TRBJ1-2; cdr3_length: 14; clone_size: once; d_call: NA; cdr3_nt: TGTGCCAGCAGCCAAGATCGGGACGAGTATGGCTACACCTTC; cdr3_aa: CASSQDRDEYGYTF
v_call: TRBV30; j_call: TRBJ1-1; cdr3_length: 12; clone_size: NA; d_call: NA; cdr3_nt: TGTGCCTGGATCTCACTGAACACTGAAGCTTTCTTT; cdr3_aa: CAWISLNTEAFF
v_call: TRBV29-1; j_call: TRBJ2-5; cdr3_length: 12; clone_size: few; d_call: NA; cdr3_nt: TGCAGCGTTGAATACATGGAAGAGACCCAGTACTTC; cdr3_aa: CSVEYMEETQYF
v_call: TRBV7-6; j_call: TRBJ1-6; cdr3_length: 15; clone_size: NA; d_call: NA; cdr3_nt: TGTGCCAGCAGCTTGGACCGGGTGGGTAATTCACCCCTCCACTTT; cdr3_aa: CASSLDRVGNSPLHF
v_call: TRBV10-3; j_call: TRBJ2-7; cdr3_length: 13; clone_size: NA; d_call: NA; cdr3_nt: TGTGCCATCAGTGAGTCTAGAGGCTACGAGCAGTACTTC; cdr3_aa: CAISESRGYEQYF
v_call: TRBV29-1; j_call: TRBJ1-2; cdr3_length: 14; clone_size: few; d_call: TRBD1; cdr3_nt: TGCAGCGTTGACCGGGGACAGGGGATCTATGGCTACACCTTC; cdr3_aa: CSVDRGQGIYGYTF
v_call: TRBV29-1; j_call: TRBJ2-2; cdr3_length: 13; clone_size: NA; d_call: NA; cdr3_nt: TGCAGCGTTGATGTCAGCAACACCGGGGAGCCGTTTTTT; cdr3_aa: CSVDVSNTGEPFF
v_call: TRBV25-1; j_call: TRBJ2-7; cdr3_length: 13; clone_size: NA; d_call: NA; cdr3_nt: TGTGCCAGCATCACAGCAAGCTCCTACGAGCAGTACTTC; cdr3_aa: CASITASSYEQYF
v_call: TRBV15; j_call: TRBJ1-2; cdr3_length: 14; clone_size: NA; d_call: NA; cdr3_nt: TGTGCCACCAGCAGAGGCCGATCCACCAATGGCTACACCTTC; cdr3_aa: CATSRGRSTNGYTF
v_call: TRBV29-1; j_call: TRBJ1-2; cdr3_length: 11; clone_size: NA; d_call: NA; cdr3_nt: TGCAGCGTTGGGTCCGCCTATGGCTACACCTTC; cdr3_aa: CSVGSAYGYTF
v_call: TRBV6-1; j_call: TRBJ2-1; cdr3_length: 15; clone_size: few; d_call: TRBD2; cdr3_nt: TGTGCCAGCAGTATACTAGCGGGGGTATACAATGAGCAGTTCTTC; cdr3_aa: CASSILAGVYNEQFF
v_call: TRBV7-2; j_call: TRBJ1-5; cdr3_length: 13; clone_size: NA; d_call: NA; cdr3_nt: TGTGCCAGCAGCCGGGACCTCAATCAGCCCCAGCATTTT; cdr3_aa: CASSRDLNQPQHF
v_call: TRBV6-6; j_call: TRBJ1-6; cdr3_length: 15; clone_size: NA; d_call: NA; cdr3_nt: TGTGCCAGCAGTTACCCAGTCTCCTATAATTCACCCCTCCACTTT; cdr3_aa: CASSYPVSYNSPLHF
v_call: TRBV7-2; j_call: TRBJ2-7; cdr3_length: 16; clone_size: NA; d_call: TRBD1; cdr3_nt: TGTGCCAGCAGCACCCGACAGGGCCAGGTCTCCTACGAGCAGTACTTC; cdr3_aa: CASSTRQGQVSYEQYF
v_call: TRBV7-3; j_call: TRBJ2-3; cdr3_length: 17; clone_size: NA; d_call: TRBD2; cdr3_nt: TGTGCCAGCAGCTCCCGACTAGCGGGAGTTAGCACAGATACGCAGTATTTT; cdr3_aa: CASSSRLAGVSTDTQYF
v_call: TRBV29-1; j_call: TRBJ2-7; cdr3_length: 12; clone_size: NA; d_call: TRBD1; cdr3_nt: TGCAGCGGCGGGACAGGGAATGGCGAGCAGTACTTC; cdr3_aa: CSGGTGNGEQYF
v_call: TRBV5-5; j_call: TRBJ2-1; cdr3_length: 15; clone_size: NA; d_call: TRBD1; cdr3_nt: TGTGCCAGCAGCCCGACAGGGCACGGCTACAATGAGCAGTTCTTC; cdr3_aa: CASSPTGHGYNEQFF
v_call: TRBV4-1; j_call: TRBJ2-1; cdr3_length: 16; clone_size: NA; d_call: TRBD1; cdr3_nt: TGCGCCAGCTCACCTTACCGGGACAGCCTTAACAATGAGCAGTTCTTC; cdr3_aa: CASSPYRDSLNNEQFF
v_call: TRBV5-6; j_call: TRBJ1-1; cdr3_length: 14; clone_size: NA; d_call: NA; cdr3_nt: TGTGCCAGCAGCTATACAGGGAGGTACGCTGAAGCTTTCTTT; cdr3_aa: CASSYTGRYAEAFF
v_call: TRBV7-9; j_call: TRBJ2-3; cdr3_length: 14; clone_size: many; d_call: TRBD2; cdr3_nt: TGTGCCAGCGTTACCGGGGGGGCAACAGATACGCAGTATTTT; cdr3_aa: CASVTGGATDTQYF
v_call: TRBV5-6; j_call: TRBJ1-2; cdr3_length: 16; clone_size: few; d_call: NA; cdr3_nt: TGTGCCAGCAGCTTGTGGGCAGCACCTTTAACCCATGGCTACACCTTC; cdr3_aa: CASSLWAAPLTHGYTF
v_call: TRBV9; j_call: TRBJ1-1; cdr3_length: 15; clone_size: NA; d_call: NA; cdr3_nt: TGTGCCAGCAGCGCCCACAGAGGGGTAGACACTGAAGCTTTCTTT; cdr3_aa: CASSAHRGVDTEAFF
v_call: TRBV4-3; j_call: TRBJ2-1; cdr3_length: 14; clone_size: few; d_call: NA; cdr3_nt: TGCGCCAGCAGCCACGCGACAGCATACAATGAGCAGTTCTTC; cdr3_aa: CASSHATAYNEQFF
v_call: TRBV7-8; j_call: TRBJ1-5; cdr3_length: 15; clone_size: NA; d_call: NA; cdr3_nt: TGTGCCAGCAGCTTAGTTAGAGGGACTGAACAGCCCCAGCATTTT; cdr3_aa: CASSLVRGTEQPQHF
v_call: TRBV4-1; j_call: TRBJ1-5; cdr3_length: 16; clone_size: NA; d_call: NA; cdr3_nt: TGCGCCAGCAGCCAAGAAAGGGGCCCGGCGGGTCAGCCCCAGCATTTT; cdr3_aa: CASSQERGPAGQPQHF
v_call: TRBV7-9; j_call: TRBJ1-1; cdr3_length: 14; clone_size: many; d_call: NA; cdr3_nt: TGTGCCAGCAGCACTCGAATGGTGAACACTGAAGCTTTCTTT; cdr3_aa: CASSTRMVNTEAFF
v_call: TRBV29-1; j_call: TRBJ2-3; cdr3_length: 14; clone_size: NA; d_call: NA; cdr3_nt: TGCAGCGTTGAAGAGCGGGGCAGCACAGATACGCAGTATTTT; cdr3_aa: CSVEERGSTDTQYF
v_call: TRBV2; j_call: TRBJ1-6; cdr3_length: 14; clone_size: NA; d_call: TRBD1; cdr3_nt: TGTGCCAGCACTGGGACAGGGGGGAGCTCACCCCTCCACTTT; cdr3_aa: CASTGTGGSSPLHF
v_call: TRBV7-6; j_call: TRBJ2-5; cdr3_length: 12; clone_size: NA; d_call: NA; cdr3_nt: TGTGCCAGCAGCTCCCCCCAAGAGACCCAGTACTTC; cdr3_aa: CASSSPQETQYF
v_call: TRBV25-1; j_call: TRBJ2-1; cdr3_length: 15; clone_size: few; d_call: TRBD1; cdr3_nt: TGTGCCAGCAGTGAGGAAAGGGGGCTGTACAATGAGCAGTTCTTC; cdr3_aa: CASSEERGLYNEQFF
v_call: TRBV6-1; j_call: TRBJ1-1; cdr3_length: 13; clone_size: few; d_call: NA; cdr3_nt: TGTGCCAGCAGTGTAAGCCTACAGGGAGGCGCTTTCTTT; cdr3_aa: CASSVSLQGGAFF
v_call: TRBV9; j_call: TRBJ2-5; cdr3_length: 15; clone_size: few; d_call: TRBD1; cdr3_nt: TGTGCCAGCAGCGTCACAGGGGCCAAGGGGGAGACCCAGTACTTC; cdr3_aa: CASSVTGAKGETQYF
v_call: TRBV29-1; j_call: TRBJ2-7; cdr3_length: 15; clone_size: NA; d_call: TRBD1; cdr3_nt: TGCAGCGCAAGGACAGGGGCCTTCAGCTCCTACGAGCAGTACTTC; cdr3_aa: CSARTGAFSSYEQYF
v_call: TRBV29-1; j_call: TRBJ1-1; cdr3_length: 10; clone_size: NA; d_call: NA; cdr3_nt: TGCAGCGTTGTTTTAACTGAAGCTTTCTTT; cdr3_aa: CSVVLTEAFF
v_call: TRBV5-1; j_call: TRBJ1-6; cdr3_length: 14; clone_size: NA; d_call: NA; cdr3_nt: TGCGCCAGCAGCTTGGAGGGTCCGGATTCACCCCTCCACTTT; cdr3_aa: CASSLEGPDSPLHF
v_call: TRBV5-1; j_call: TRBJ1-1; cdr3_length: 14; clone_size: NA; d_call: NA; cdr3_nt: TGCGCCAGCAGCTTGGAGTCGGTCAACACTGAAGCTTTCTTT; cdr3_aa: CASSLESVNTEAFF
v_call: TRBV10-3; j_call: TRBJ2-3; cdr3_length: 15; clone_size: NA; d_call: NA; cdr3_nt: TGTGCCATCAGTGAAGGCCAGCCGGGGACAGATACGCAGTATTTT; cdr3_aa: CAISEGQPGTDTQYF
v_call: TRBV7-2; j_call: TRBJ1-4; cdr3_length: 14; clone_size: few; d_call: NA; cdr3_nt: TGTGCCAGCAGCCCTACTTGGGGGACTGAAAAACTGTTTTTT; cdr3_aa: CASSPTWGTEKLFF
v_call: TRBV11-2; j_call: TRBJ2-7; cdr3_length: 16; clone_size: medium-sized; d_call: NA; cdr3_nt: TGTGCCAGCAGCTTACTCAGGGGCCGAACCTCCTACGAGCAGTACTTC; cdr3_aa: CASSLLRGRTSYEQYF
v_call: TRBV30; j_call: TRBJ2-1; cdr3_length: 12; clone_size: once; d_call: NA; cdr3_nt: TGTGCCTGGAGTGTCGAGAGCGGTGAGCAGTTCTTC; cdr3_aa: CAWSVESGEQFF
v_call: TRBV29-1; j_call: TRBJ2-7; cdr3_length: 13; clone_size: NA; d_call: NA; cdr3_nt: TGCAGCGTTTCACGACTAGTTGGTGGCGAGCAGTACTTC; cdr3_aa: CSVSRLVGGEQYF
v_call: TRBV6-1; j_call: TRBJ1-1; cdr3_length: 15; clone_size: NA; d_call: TRBD1; cdr3_nt: TGTGCCAGCCGACACGGTCGACAGGGTACCACTGAAGCTTTCTTT; cdr3_aa: CASRHGRQGTTEAFF
v_call: TRBV6-5; j_call: TRBJ1-2; cdr3_length: 13; clone_size: few; d_call: NA; cdr3_nt: TGTGCCAGCAGGGACGGTTGGGGTTCCGGCTACACCTTC; cdr3_aa: CASRDGWGSGYTF
v_call: TRBV5-4; j_call: TRBJ1-2; cdr3_length: 16; clone_size: once; d_call: NA; cdr3_nt: TGTGCCAGCAGCTTGGAGTCCAGCCCCCGGGGCTATGGCTACACCTTC; cdr3_aa: CASSLESSPRGYGYTF
v_call: TRBV10-3; j_call: TRBJ1-6; cdr3_length: 16; clone_size: NA; d_call: NA; cdr3_nt: TGTGCCATCAGTGAGTCGCCTTGGACGGGGGATTCACCCCTCCACTTT; cdr3_aa: CAISESPWTGDSPLHF
v_call: TRBV6-1; j_call: TRBJ1-1; cdr3_length: 11; clone_size: NA; d_call: NA; cdr3_nt: TGTGCCAGCAGCAAGCGCACTGAAGCTTTCTTT; cdr3_aa: CASSKRTEAFF
v_call: TRBV7-8; j_call: TRBJ2-7; cdr3_length: 10; clone_size: NA; d_call: NA; cdr3_nt: TGTGCCAGCAGCCCAGAAACGCAGTACTTC; cdr3_aa: CASSPETQYF